These 22 T cell receptor beta chains originate from one sample sequenced in a study of blood T cell repertoires in COVID-19. Generated by immunoSEQ multiplex PCR, the TCRdb table keeps only in-frame clones and is missing some. In the table there are tens of thousands of clones, around 89% of which are singletons. Specimen: peripheral blood. These receptors came from a man in his 70s with active or convalescent COVID-19.

This chain uses TRBV9 with TRBJ1-5; D uncertain. Trimming cost V 3 bases and J 0 bases, with 16 bases left between them. CDR3 length: 17 amino acids. Per the germline V gene, CDR1 is SGDLS and CDR2 is YYNGEE. Here the CDR3 reads CASSADPTGSSNQPQHF. In nucleotides, the CDR3 is TGTGCCAGCAGCGCCGACCCGACGGGGAGTAGCAATCAGCCCCAGCATTTT.

The genes are TRBV27 and TRBJ2-3, with TRBD1 matching over 7 bases. The CDR3 is 14 amino acids. Trimming at V came to 7 bases and at J to 2 bases, leaving 6 bases not matched to a gene. CDR1 MNHEY and CDR2 SMNVEV come from the germline V gene (reference sequence). The CDR3 DNA sequence: TGTGCCAGCAATAGGGGGCGTAACACAGATACGCAGTATTTT. As protein: CASNRGRNTDTQYF.

The rearrangement uses TRBV24-1 and TRBJ2-7; possibly TRBD1 for D (6 bases). Germline lookup yields CDR1 KGHDR and CDR2 SFDVKD. The V end lost 5 bases, the J end lost 2 bases, and 9 bases lay between the germline ends. CDR3 length: 13 amino acids. For the CDR3, the DNA is TGTGCCACCAGTGGGGACACCCCCTACGAGCAGTACTTC. It specifies CATSGDTPYEQYF.

CDR3 sequence reads: CASSTLRGGDTEAFF. The CDR3 DNA reads TGCGCCAGCAGCACGTTAAGGGGGGGCGACACTGAAGCTTTCTTT. The V gene is TRBV5-1, the J gene TRBJ1-1; D is possibly TRBD1 (6 bases). The V gene lost 4 bases and the J gene lost 3 bases, with 16 bases spanning the gap. Germline V gene sequence: CDR1 SGHRS, CDR2 YFSETQ. This CDR3 has 15 residues.

This clone turned up a few times. The rearrangement joins TRBV5-1 to TRBJ2-3; 7 bases are a match to TRBD2. J was trimmed by 1 base and V by 0 bases; bases with no gene match: 5. Germline V gives CDR1 SGHRS, CDR2 YFSETQ. There are 16 residues in the CDR3. The CDR3 spells CASSLGASGGTDTQYF. CDR3 bases: TGCGCCAGCAGCTTGGGGGCTAGCGGCGGCACAGATACGCAGTATTTT.

The chain combines TRBV9 with TRBJ1-1; possible D gene TRBD1, 6 bases. Germline assignment: CDR1 SGDLS and CDR2 YYNGEE. Trimming took off 4 bases at V and 5 bases at J, with 12 bases between the two ends. The CDR3 consists of 13 residues. The CDR3 sequence: CASSPGEGTEAFF. The CDR3 bases are TGTGCCAGCAGCCCAGGGGAAGGAACTGAAGCTTTCTTT. The full variable domain, with the rest looked up from reference TRBV9 and TRBJ1-1, is DSGVTQTPKHLITATGQRVTLRCSPRSGDLSVYWYQQSLDQGLQFLIQYYNGEERAKGNILERFSAQQFPDLHSELNLSSLELGDSALYFCASSPGEGTEAFFGQGTRLTVV.

This clone has more than one count but fewer than ten. The chain links TRBV2 to TRBJ1-1, with D possibly matching TRBD1 (5 bases). CDR1 is SNHLY, CDR2 FYNNEI, per germline. CDR3 length equals 14 residues. The V end was cut by 4 bases, the J end by 3 bases, with 12 bases between. The CDR3 DNA reads as TGTGCCAGCAGTGTTGAAGGGGCGGACACTGAAGCTTTCTTT. It encodes CASSVEGADTEAFF.

This clone has just a few counts. The chain joins TRBV28 to TRBJ2-5; 7 bases are shared with TRBD1. Germline values: CDR1 MDHEN, CDR2 SYDVKM. V was pared by 10 bases and J by 2 bases, with 7 bases of the junction left unmatched. This CDR3 contains 13 residues. The CDR3 is CATSGRGQETQYF. CDR3 DNA sequence: TGTGCCACTTCGGGCAGGGGGCAAGAGACCCAGTACTTC.

The CDR3 reads CASSLKQGADTGELFF. The CDR3 region has the DNA TGTGCCAGCAGTCTAAAACAGGGGGCGGACACCGGGGAGCTGTTTTTT. The rearrangement joins TRBV27 to TRBJ2-2; TRBD1 matches at 9 bases. The germline V gene has CDR1 MNHEY and CDR2 SMNVEV (reference sequence). After removal of 5 bases from V and 3 bases from J, the junction contained 7 bases not matched to a gene. CDR3 length equals 16 residues.

The chain carries TRBV20-1 and TRBJ2-3; D perhaps matches TRBD1 (6 bases). Trimming pared 3 bases from V and 2 bases from J, leaving 15 bases between. Germline V gives CDR1 DFQATT, CDR2 SNEGSKA (reference sequence). CDR3 size: 15 residues. Written as DNA, the CDR3 is TGCAGTGCTAGTTCTCTGGGGGCTCCCACAGATACGCAGTATTTT. This codes for CSASSLGAPTDTQYF.

The chain uses TRBV7-6 and TRBJ2-7; tentatively, D is TRBD2 (6 bases). From germline, CDR1 is SGHVS and CDR2 FNYEAQ. V lost 1 base, J lost 2 bases, and 15 bases lay in between. The CDR3 covers 16 residues. The CDR3 coding sequence is TGTGCCAGCAGCTTAGGAGGAGGAGGGGTCGCCTACGAGCAGTACTTC. Its translation: CASSLGGGGVAYEQYF. Full variable domain (outside the CDR3, taken from reference TRBV7-6 and TRBJ2-7): GAGVSQSPRYKVTKRGQDVALRCDPISGHVSLYWYRQALGQGPEFLTYFNYEAQQDKSGLPNDRFSAERPEGSISTLTIQRTEQRDSAMYRCASSLGGGGVAYEQYFGPGTRLTVT.

The V call is TRBV4-1, the J call TRBJ2-7, with 7 bases matching TRBD2. CDR1 is MGHRA, CDR2 YSYEKL, per germline. The CDR3 extends over 14 amino acids. V shed 1 base and J 4 bases; nucleotides not matched to a gene: 4. In DNA form, the CDR3 reads TGCGCCAGCAGCCAAGGGGGGGGACTATACGAGCAGTACTTC. Its protein product is CASSQGGGLYEQYF.

The chain recombines TRBV6-5 with TRBJ1-2; D is unresolved. CDR3 length: 15 amino acids. Deletions cut 0 bases from V and 7 bases from J, with 15 bases between. Germline-derived CDR1 and CDR2 are MNHEY and SVGAGI. In DNA, the CDR3 is TGTGCCAGCAGTTACTCGTTCCTCCGGGATCCTGGCTACACCTTC. It encodes CASSYSFLRDPGYTF.

This sequence joins TRBV7-2 and TRBJ2-1, with TRBD2 matching 9 bases. This CDR3 contains 18 residues. In germline, CDR1 is SGHTA, CDR2 FQGNSA. V lost 1 base to trimming and J lost 4 bases; unmatched junction nucleotides: 11. CDR3 DNA: TGTGCCAGCAGCTTAGGCCGCGCGGGAGGGTCTTGGTACAATGAGCAGTTCTTC. Translation: CASSLGRAGGSWYNEQFF. Drawing the rest from reference TRBV7-2 and TRBJ2-1, the complete variable domain is GAGVSQSPSNKVTEKGKDVELRCDPISGHTALYWYRQSLGQGLEFLIYFQGNSAPDKSGLPSDRFSAERTGGSVSTLTIQRTQQEDSAVYLCASSLGRAGGSWYNEQFFGPGTRLTVL.

This clone was counted between two and nine times. The J gene is TRBJ1-1, the V gene TRBV4-3, with D perhaps TRBD1 (5 bases). V was shortened by 4 bases and J by 0 bases, with 12 bases between the two germline ends. The length of the CDR3 is 15 residues. Germline-derived CDR1 and CDR2 are LGHNA and YSLEER. The DNA of the CDR3 is TGCGCCAGCAGCCTCGGACACTCGTTGAACACTGAAGCTTTCTTT. It is translated as CASSLGHSLNTEAFF.

CDR3 nucleotides: TGTGCCAGCAGCTCGAGCCGTGCCGGGGCCAACGTCCTGACTTTC. This translates into CASSSSRAGANVLTF. This sequence joins TRBV2 and TRBJ2-6, with no clear D. Between the trimmed V and J ends, which lost 6 bases and 4 bases, there was a span of 13 bases. Germline CDR1 is SNHLY and CDR2 is FYNNEI. This CDR3 spans 15 amino acids.

The rearrangement joins TRBV5-4 to TRBJ2-1, with 10 bases aligning to TRBD2. The junction had 6 bases not matched to a gene; V was cut back by 0 bases and J by 3 bases. CDR1 SGHNT and CDR2 YYREEE come from the germline V gene (reference sequence). The CDR3 runs 17 residues. The CDR3 sequence is CASSLDSSGRVYNEQFF. The CDR3 nucleotides read TGTGCCAGCAGCTTGGACTCTAGCGGGAGAGTCTACAATGAGCAGTTCTTC.

The rearrangement joins TRBV5-1 to TRBJ2-1; possibly TRBD2 for D (5 bases). Trimming took off 0 bases at V and 5 bases at J, with 18 bases between the two ends. The germline V gene has CDR1 SGHRS and CDR2 YFSETQ. The CDR3 totals 17 residues. CDR3 coding DNA: TGCGCCAGCAGCTTGGTTGTAGCGACAAACCGCCACAATGAGCAGTTCTTC. Translation gives CASSLVVATNRHNEQFF.

This chain connects TRBV28 to TRBJ1-2; 9 bases are a match to TRBD1. V trimming: 7 bases; J trimming: 4 bases; junction bases outside the gene matches: 4. Germline V lookup: CDR1 MDHEN, CDR2 SYDVKM. This CDR3 is 13 amino acids long. For the CDR3, the DNA is TGTGCCAGCACCTCGGACAGGGGCTATGGCTACACCTTC. Its protein is CASTSDRGYGYTF.

The chain uses TRBV6-6 and TRBJ1-2; a weak D match, TRBD1 (6 bases). Germline values: CDR1 MNHNY, CDR2 SVGAGI (reference sequence). Trimming removed 7 bases from V and 8 bases from J, with 14 bases in between. The CDR3 totals 12 residues. As DNA, the CDR3 is TGTGCCAGCACCCAGAGGGGGGGAGGCTACACCTTC. As protein: CASTQRGGGYTF.

This rearrangement joins TRBV5-1 to TRBJ1-2; the match to TRBD1 covers 7 bases. The CDR3 extends over 16 amino acids. In germline, CDR1 is SGHRS, CDR2 YFSETQ. The V gene end was trimmed by 5 bases and the J gene end by 0 bases; junction bases not matched to a gene: 10. The CDR3 protein is CASSRETGWANYGYTF. The CDR3 DNA follows: TGCGCCAGCAGTAGAGAGACAGGGTGGGCTAACTATGGCTACACCTTC.

The rearrangement links TRBV29-1 to TRBJ2-3; TRBD1 matches at 12 bases. Germline-derived CDR1 and CDR2 are SQVTM and ANQGSEA. The CDR3 contains 14 residues. V dropped 6 bases and J dropped 5; count of bases not matched to a gene: 6. The CDR3 region has the DNA TGCAGCGTCGCCGGGACAGGGGGCATAGATACGCAGTATTTT. Translation gives CSVAGTGGIDTQYF.